This TCR beta chain was recorded in a study of PD-1 blockade in classical Hodgkin lymphoma. Turning to this clone: Its antigen remains unknown.

Findings and caveats of the study: The causes of the repertoire differences, possibly disease activity or prior therapy, remain undefined. Newly diagnosed patients reportedly trailed healthy donors in baseline TCR diversity. Newly diagnosed patients and complete responders had comparable diversity at baseline.

Brentuximab vedotin exposure varied among the patients, all of whom had relapsed after autologous stem cell transplantation. The study recorded best responses of complete response, partial response or progressive disease. This CDR3 comprises 17 residues. V lost 3 bases and J 1 base, leaving 18 bases between the germline ends. Germline lookup yields CDR1 SGDLS and CDR2 YYNGEE. The data were produced by immunoSEQ multiplex PCR, yet TCRdb's version contains in-frame clones alone and is incomplete. Among roughly 97,000 clones listed, over 70% were seen once. This chain uses TRBV9 with TRBJ2-3; no clear D gene. The clonotype comes from a human donor with classical Hodgkin lymphoma. This sample comprised peripheral blood mononuclear cells (PBMCs), obtained at baseline. This CDR3 reads CASSARAQALRTDTQYF. CDR3 DNA sequence: TGTGCCAGCAGCGCCCGGGCCCAGGCGCTCCGCACAGATACGCAGTATTTT.